Listed here is a single TCR beta chain. Its cognate antigen is unknown. Method: immunoSEQ multiplex PCR; TCRdb's copy keeps in-frame clones and lacks some. This sample has some 170,000 clones, with around nine tenths found just once. These data come from a study of cytomegalovirus exposure and HLA in healthy donors. Whole-study results and caveats: Most TCR sequences were seen very rarely across donors, but some public TCRs occurred in many. A subsequent analysis found that TCR clusters from the first cohort also tended to co-occur in the 110 or so validation repertoires, with about 94% of cluster scores above 0. TCR beta chains numbering approximately 150 were designated cytomegalovirus-associated.

The donors were members of the validation cohort, which comprised 90 to 150 subjects and was separate from the first cohort of more than 500 subjects. Germline CDR1 and CDR2: KGHSH and LQKENI. The CDR3 covers 15 residues. With V trimmed by 2 bases and J by 1 base, 2 bases remained unmatched. This clonotype was sampled from a woman aged 30 to 39 in good health and CMV-seronegative. Sequencing used PBMCs. This sequence joins TRBV18 and TRBJ2-5; TRBD2 matches at 9 bases. CDR3 coding DNA: TGTGCCAGCTCACCATCGACTAGCGGCCAAGAGACCCAGTACTTC. Amino acid sequence: CASSPSTSGQETQYF.